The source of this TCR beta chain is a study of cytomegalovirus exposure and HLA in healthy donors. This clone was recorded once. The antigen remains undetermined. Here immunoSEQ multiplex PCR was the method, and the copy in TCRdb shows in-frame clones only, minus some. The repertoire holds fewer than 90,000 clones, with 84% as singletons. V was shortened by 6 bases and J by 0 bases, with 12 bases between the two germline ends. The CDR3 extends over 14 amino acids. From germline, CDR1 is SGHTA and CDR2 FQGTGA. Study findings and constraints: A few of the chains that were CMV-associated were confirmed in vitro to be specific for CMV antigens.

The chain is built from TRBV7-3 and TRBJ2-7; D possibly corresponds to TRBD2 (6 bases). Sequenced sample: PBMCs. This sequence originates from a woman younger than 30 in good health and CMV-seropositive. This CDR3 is CASSPRGTSYEQYF. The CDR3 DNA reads TGTGCCAGCAGTCCACGGGGGACCTCCTACGAGCAGTACTTC. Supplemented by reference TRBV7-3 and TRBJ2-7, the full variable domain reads GAGVSQTPSNKVTEKGKYVELRCDPISGHTALYWYRQSLGQGPEFLIYFQGTGAADDSGLPNDRFFAVRPEGSVSTLKIQRTERGDSAVYLCASSPRGTSYEQYFGPGTRLTVT.